The sequence of this T cell receptor (beta chain) was determined in a study of T cell repertoires in cytomegalovirus infection (dated by TCRdb to about 2019). For the wider study: Donor HLA type was relevant to the analysis, as public TCR beta signatures indicated carriage of CMV infection together with the matching HLA type. What the study reported, not specific to this receptor: Carriers of CMV infection plus the relevant HLA type were discriminated by the cumulative frequency of public TCR beta family members in the study cohort and in an independent 352-donor cohort. The ex vivo response was dominated by HLA-C-restricted CMV-specific TCR beta clonotypes, which also provided the single most frequent clonotype in two of eight donors.

Including the terminal cysteine and phenylalanine, the CDR3 comprises 16 residues. This entry keeps only the CDR3 DNA: 48 bases, framed from base 1. V loses 2 bases, J loses 0 bases, and the germline ends lie 12 bases apart. The sequencer listed for this sample is Illumina HiSeq 1500. TCRdb reanalyzed the raw reads on its own, using fastp at Q25 for trimming and MiXCR for clone calling, and kept in-frame beta chains. Rows with one shared CDR3 protein collapse into an entry with the most common genes and DNA. The sample table contains around 550,000 distinct CDR3 sequences; only one count was recorded for about a quarter of them. The ten largest clonotypes hold about 12% of the sample. A note on this clonotype: No cognate antigen has been identified for it. No much larger clonotype is one base removed from it; base qualities were not supplied.

The receptor was isolated from a human donor in good health (CMV status not recorded). Some clones in this sample may be carry-over from other donors' samples. What was sequenced was PBMCs. The chain employs TRBV12-3 or TRBV12-4 and TRBJ2-3; the D gene is perhaps TRBD2, on 6 matching bases. The bases are TGTGCCAGCAGTTTATTGGCGGGACCTAGCACAGATACGCAGTATTTT. The encoded protein is CASSLLAGPSTDTQYF.